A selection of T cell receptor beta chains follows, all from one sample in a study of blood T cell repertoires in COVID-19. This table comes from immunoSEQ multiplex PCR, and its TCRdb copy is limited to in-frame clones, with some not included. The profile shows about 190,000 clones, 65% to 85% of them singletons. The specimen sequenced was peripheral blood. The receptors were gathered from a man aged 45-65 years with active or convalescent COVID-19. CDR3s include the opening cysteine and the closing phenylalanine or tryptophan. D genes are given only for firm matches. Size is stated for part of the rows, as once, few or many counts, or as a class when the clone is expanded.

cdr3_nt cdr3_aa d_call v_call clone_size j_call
TGCGCCAGCAGCCTAGGACTAGACAATGAGCAGTTCTTC CASSLGLDNEQFF TRBD2 TRBV5-1 NA TRBJ2-1
TGTGCCAGCAGCTTAGAAGGGGACAGTGTGAACACTGAAGCTTTCTTT CASSLEGDSVNTEAFF TRBD1 TRBV7-2 NA TRBJ1-1
TGCGCCAGCAGCCAAGGCTTAAGGGGGGGCTTGTATGGCTACACCTTC CASSQGLRGGLYGYTF NA TRBV4-3 NA TRBJ1-2
TGTGCCAGCAGCACTCGGGACAGGGGGCGGGAGACCCAGTACTTC CASSTRDRGRETQYF TRBD1 TRBV28 NA TRBJ2-5
TGCAGCGTTGATACAGGGGGGTACGAGCAGTACTTC CSVDTGGYEQYF TRBD1 TRBV29-1 NA TRBJ2-7
TGTGCCAGCAGCCAAGACGGGGTAAACTATGGCTACACCTTC CASSQDGVNYGYTF NA TRBV3-1/TRBV3-2 NA TRBJ1-2
TGCGCCAGCAGCTTGGGTGGACAGGGAGTTACGTACTTC CASSLGGQGVTYF TRBD1 TRBV5-1 NA TRBJ2-7
TGTGCCAGCAGCAACGACAGGGGCCCTAGCACTGAAGCTTTCTTT CASSNDRGPSTEAFF TRBD1 TRBV7-8 NA TRBJ1-1
TGTGCCAGCAGCTTCCCAGGAGGCACTGAAGCTTTCTTT CASSFPGGTEAFF NA TRBV6-5 once TRBJ1-1
TGTGCCAGCAATCGCGGGGGAACTGGCAATGAGCAGTTCTTC CASNRGGTGNEQFF TRBD2 TRBV9 few TRBJ2-1
TGTGCCACCAGTGACAAGACAGGGAAGAAGAAGGAGACCCAGTACTTC CATSDKTGKKKETQYF TRBD1 TRBV24-1 NA TRBJ2-5
TGTGCCAGTTCAGGGATCGGCAATCAGCCCCAGCATTTT CASSGIGNQPQHF NA TRBV19 NA TRBJ1-5
TGTGCCAGCAGTTCGACAGGGGGTCACGAGCAGTACTTC CASSSTGGHEQYF TRBD1 TRBV28 NA TRBJ2-7
TGCGCCAGCAGCCCACGGACTAGCGCGCACAATGAGCAGTTCTTC CASSPRTSAHNEQFF TRBD2 TRBV5-1 NA TRBJ2-1
TGTGCCAGCAACGGGGGGCGTCTCGCCGGGGAGCTGTTTTTT CASNGGRLAGELFF NA TRBV6-5 NA TRBJ2-2